The 14 T cell receptor beta chains reported below all come from one sample, sequenced in a study of CD8+CD57+ T cells in acquired aplastic anemia. TCR beta VDJ and CDR3 were profiled, and genomic DNA was the template. TCRdb redid the calling of the reads with MiXCR, one entry per CDR3 protein. The data contain approximately 200,000 distinct CDR3 sequences, approximately 49% of them singletons. Sample: sorted CD4+, CD8+, or CD8+CD57+ T cells (not recorded which) from PBMCs. These receptors originate from a human donor in good health, serving as a control.

This clonotype has only one observation. A read error is likely, as this CDR3 ends without the conserved phenylalanine or tryptophan. The DNA is left out, because the CDR3 cannot be placed on it with certainty; the CDR3 is given as TCRdb lists it. The genes are TRBV9 and TRBJ2-3; the table's D call, TRBD2, has no DNA check behind it. The CDR3 is 11 amino acids in total, end residues counted. Germline CDR1 SGDLS, CDR2 YYNGEE. The CDR3: CASSVALAGGI.

This clonotype appeared many times. The J gene is TRBJ2-4, the V gene TRBV7-2; 14 nucleotides align to TRBD2. CDR3 length equals 16 residues. The V and J ends lost 5 bases and 8 bases, in that order; junction bases with no gene match: 8. In germline, CDR1 is SGHTA, CDR2 FQGNSA. The CDR3 nucleotides are TGTGCCAGCAGCGGGGGACTAGCGGGGGTGGGGTACATTCAGTACTTC. Its protein product is CASSGGLAGVGYIQYF.

V gene TRBV20-1 combines with J gene TRBJ1-6; TRBD1 agrees at 8 bases. The V and J ends lost 6 bases and 8 bases, in that order; junction bases with no gene match: 3. The CDR3 is 12 residues long. Looked up from germline, CDR1 is DFQATT and CDR2 is SNEGSKA (reference sequence). CDR3 region: CSAVQGDSPLHF. In DNA form, the CDR3 reads TGCAGTGCAGTACAGGGGGATTCACCCCTCCACTTT.

The rearrangement uses TRBV2 and TRBJ1-2; 9 positions match TRBD1. The CDR3 contains 14 residues. J gave up 4 bases and V 3 bases, and 3 bases lay outside the gene matches. CDR1 and CDR2 (germline): SNHLY, FYNNEI. In DNA, the CDR3 is TGTGCCAGCAGTGATACAGGGGGCCTCTATGGCTACACCTTC. Protein: CASSDTGGLYGYTF. The full variable domain, its missing parts supplied by reference TRBV2 and TRBJ1-2, is EPEVTQTPSHQVTQMGQEVILRCVPISNHLYFYWYRQILGQKVEFLVSFYNNEISEKSEIFDDQFSVERPDGSNFTLKIRSTKLEDSAMYFCASSDTGGLYGYTFGSGTRLTVV.

The chain uses TRBV15 and TRBJ2-7; TRBD2 aligns across 8 bases. This CDR3 has 16 amino acids. CDR1 and CDR2 from the germline V gene are LNHNV and YYDKDF (reference sequence). CDR3 nucleotides: TGTGCTACCAGCAGATTCGGACTAGCCGCGACCCGGGAGCAGTACGTC. Protein product: CATSRFGLAATREQYV.

In regard to this clonotype: One junction end does not reproduce the germline sequence, and a read error may be involved. The V call is TRBV13, the J call TRBJ1-4; D remains ambiguous. CDR3 length: 15 amino acids. In germline, CDR1 is PRHDT, CDR2 FYEKMQ (reference sequence). The CDR3 region is CANSPGRSTNEKLFF. DNA of the CDR3: TGTGCCAACAGCCCCGGACGGTCAACTAATGAAAAACTGTTTTTT.

This clonotype was observed at least ten times. V usage is TRBV7-2 and J usage is TRBJ1-1; maybe TRBD1 (6 bases). Germline loops: CDR1 SGHTA, CDR2 FQGNSA. The CDR3 extends over 14 amino acids. The germline V and J ends were trimmed by 5 bases and 2 bases, with 12 bases remaining between them. This CDR3 is CASSLRTDNTEAFF. CDR3 DNA sequence: TGTGCCAGCAGCCTTCGGACAGACAACACTGAAGCTTTCTTT. Full variable domain (outside the CDR3, taken from reference TRBV7-2 and TRBJ1-1): GAGVSQSPSNKVTEKGKDVELRCDPISGHTALYWYRQSLGQGLEFLIYFQGNSAPDKSGLPSDRFSAERTGGSVSTLTIQRTQQEDSAVYLCASSLRTDNTEAFFGQGTRLTVV.

This clonotype has just one count. CDR3 sequence (DNA): TGTGCCAGCAGCGACCGGACTAGCGGTGGGGATGAGCAGTTCTTC. It yields the protein CASSDRTSGGDEQFF. The chain is built from TRBV9 and TRBJ2-1; TRBD2 agrees at 10 bases. Germline CDR1 SGDLS, CDR2 YYNGEE. The CDR3 length is 15 residues. Losses at the gene ends were 3 bases for V and 8 bases for J; bases not matched to a gene: 8.

In its sample, this clonotype was seen once. The rearrangement links TRBV15 to TRBJ1-6; 7 bases align to TRBD1. With 6 bases clipped from V and 7 bases from J, the junction kept 12 bases outside the gene matches. Per the germline V gene, CDR1 is LNHNV and CDR2 is YYDKDF (reference sequence). The CDR3 extends over 16 amino acids. The CDR3 DNA sequence: TGTGCCACCAGAACCACAGACAGGGCTGGAAATTCACCCCTCCACTTT. This codes for CATRTTDRAGNSPLHF.

The rearrangement joins TRBV12-3 or TRBV12-4 to TRBJ2-2; 9 nucleotides align to TRBD2. Trimming at V came to 7 bases and at J to 2 bases, leaving 20 bases not matched to a gene. The CDR3 consists of 20 residues. Written as DNA, the CDR3 is TGTGCCAGCAAACAATTTAGGAGGGGGCTAGCGGGGTTTAACACCGGGGAGCTGTTTTTT. Translated: CASKQFRRGLAGFNTGELFF.

This clonotype was counted ten times or more. The genes are TRBV4-3 and TRBJ2-2; D is perhaps TRBD1 or TRBD2 (7 bases each). The CDR3 covers 17 residues. Germline values: CDR1 LGHNA, CDR2 YSLEER. The V and J ends lost 4 bases and 6 bases respectively, with 21 bases between them. CDR3 sequence reads: CASSPTWQGGRSGELFF. The CDR3 coding sequence is TGCGCCAGCAGCCCCACTTGGCAGGGGGGGAGGTCCGGGGAGCTGTTTTTT.

This chain links TRBV6-1 with TRBJ2-7; 9 bases line up with TRBD1. The CDR3 is 17 residues long. The ends lost 0 bases at V and 0 bases at J; junction bases unmatched: 6. The germline V gene has CDR1 MNHNS and CDR2 SASEGT. The CDR3 sequence is CASSEATPGQGSYEQYF. For the CDR3, the DNA is TGTGCCAGCAGTGAAGCGACCCCGGGACAGGGCTCCTACGAGCAGTACTTC.

The V gene is TRBV10-1, the J gene TRBJ1-1; D not certain. Between the trimmed V and J ends, which lost 9 bases and 8 bases, there was a span of 4 bases. Looked up from germline, CDR1 is WNHNN and CDR2 is SYGVQD (reference sequence). This CDR3 has 8 residues. The CDR3, as DNA: TGCGCCAGGTTGGAAGCTTTCTTT. The encoded protein is CARLEAFF.

The chain joins TRBV24-1 to TRBJ2-1; 15 bases are a match to TRBD2. The germline CDR1 and CDR2 sequences are KGHDR and SFDVKD. V lost 10 bases and J lost 8; bases outside the gene matches: 11. This CDR3 is 16 amino acids long. In nucleotides, the CDR3 is TGTGCCACTGATACGGGGACTAGCGGGGGGAGCTATGAGCAGTTCTTC. This gives the protein CATDTGTSGGSYEQFF.